The clone carrying this T cell receptor beta chain appeared a few times. The CDR3 is made up of 17 amino acids. CDR1 and CDR2 (germline): SGDLS, YYNGEE. The ends were cut back, 6 bases at V and 0 bases at J, with 16 bases in the middle. Via MiXCR, TCRdb re-called the 5' RACE reads, giving one row per CDR3 protein. In the table there are about 630,000 distinct CDR3 sequences, over 9% of which are singletons. This sample was taken from a study of T cells after yellow fever vaccination. The V and J genes are TRBV9 and TRBJ2-6, with D uncertain. This receptor was taken from a young man who received the YFV17D yellow fever vaccine. This specimen consisted of PBMCs, obtained on the day of the yellow fever booster vaccination. The DNA of the CDR3 is TGTGCCAGCAACCAGGAACGGGTATACTCTGGGGCCAACGTCCTGACTTTC. It codes for CASNQERVYSGANVLTF.